Below, one TCR beta chain is given with its context. This clone's antigen is unknown. No clone much larger than this one lies a single base away; base qualities are absent. Inclusive of the bounding cysteine and phenylalanine, the CDR3 is 13 residues long. Only CDR3 DNA remains: 39 bases, in frame from the first base. Taken from the germline V gene, the CDR1 and CDR2 loops are SQVTM and ANQGSEA. V drops 4 bases and J drops 1 base, leaving 8 bases in between. In the ViraFEST assay, PBMC were stimulated with viral peptide pools, and antigen-specific CD4+ T cell clonotypes were then identified by expansion using TCR sequencing. After roughly 11 days of culture, CD4+ T cells were isolated with the EasySep CD4+ T cell isolation kit. Negative nucleocapsid antibody results before and after vaccination confirmed that the healthy vaccine recipients had no prior SARS-CoV-2 infection. Roughly 1.9 million PBMC per well were cultured with 9 to 10 ug/ml peptides in IMDM containing 5% human AB serum, 10 IU/ml IL-2 and gentamicin. Half of the culture medium was replaced with fresh IL-2-containing medium on days 3 and 7. Unless otherwise noted, each peptide stimulation condition was cultured in triplicate wells. Using Ficoll-Paque Plus gradient centrifugation, PBMC were separated from whole blood and then either used fresh or cryopreserved at -140C. The overlapping peptide pools covered the spike proteins of SARS-CoV-2 and of the common cold coronaviruses HCoV-NL63, HCoV-OC43 and HCoV-229E. The QIAamp micro DNA kit was used to extract genomic DNA from the cultured CD4+ T cells.

The sample belongs to a study of vaccination effects on CD4 cells after COVID-19 (dated by TCRdb to about 2022). General notes on the study: Each participant got two doses of an mRNA SARS-CoV-2 vaccine, either BNT162b2 or mRNA-1273. In both COVID-19 convalescent patients and infection-naive vaccine recipients, the study compared SARS-CoV-2 spike-specific CD4+ TCR repertoires from before mRNA vaccination with those from after it. The full study included roughly 10 COVID-19 convalescent patients and a few SARS-CoV-2-naive healthy vaccine recipients. Cultures from other donors in the study were sequenced with the Oncomine TCR Beta short-read assay on an Illumina iSeq 100. Study-wide findings and limitations: In healthy vaccine recipients, vaccine-induced clones were almost all SARS-CoV-2 mono-reactive, with only 1 of 255 being cross-reactive with common cold coronaviruses. Marked clonal contraction was observed in both infection-induced and vaccine-induced clones at late post-vaccination timepoints, consistent with waning T cell responses. Only a small number of convalescent patients were included, and no early post-infection timepoints were available, which limited the study.

Receptor libraries were prepared by the immunoSEQ multiplex PCR assay. DNA from the cultured and isolated CD4+ T cells underwent TCR beta CDR3 sequencing. On the study's bioinformatics: The analysis removed non-productive TCR sequences, trimmed reads to the CDR3 region, and retained only CDR3s that were 7 or more amino acids long. Antigen-specific clonotypes were identified with the MANAFEST web app by comparing expansion in peptide wells against reference cultures. For clones to be considered positive, expansion at FDR<0.05 versus reference and all other wells, an odds ratio above 5, and a frequency above 0.1% in two replicate wells were required. Cross-reactive clonotypes were defined as significantly expanded in SARS-CoV-2 spike wells and in at least one common cold coronavirus spike condition. CDR3 similarity was assessed by Levenshtein distance using the stringdist R package, and unrooted trees were constructed with ape in R 3.6.1. As stored in TCRdb, this immuneACCESS dataset retains in-frame rearrangements with V and J assigned. A fraction of the clones does not appear; measured against another copy, unresolved V genes explain less than half of the discrepancy, and the remainder lacks a known reason. The DNA was the basis for D and trimming; V, J and clone size are from that table. Across this sample there are about 7,400 clones, with under 85% seen only once. Roughly an eighth of the sample is taken by the ten largest.

In this chain, TRBV29-1 is recombined with TRBJ1-3; TRBD1 could be the D gene, as 6 bases match. The sequence derives from a human donor who received a COVID-19 vaccine. The starting material was CD4+ T cells from PBMCs cultured with HCoV-229E spike peptides, obtained before COVID-19 vaccination. The cell subset or site label of this sample denotes: HCoV-229E spike overlapping peptide pool stimulation. Here is the DNA: TGCAGCGTTGTCAGGGGATCTGGAAACACCATATATTTT. This translates into CSVVRGSGNTIYF.